The TCR beta chain described here comes from a study of T cell repertoires in cytomegalovirus infection. Whole-study results and caveats: CMV-specific TCR beta clonotypes restricted by HLA-C dominated the ex vivo response.

TCRdb reanalysed the reads using MiXCR and keeps one entry per CDR3 protein. The profile shows about 340,000 distinct CDR3 sequences, around 29% of them singletons. As regards this clonotype: Its antigen is unknown.

Germline V gene data show CDR1 as LNHDA and CDR2 as SQIVND (reference sequence). The CDR3 is made up of 14 amino acids. V lost 0 bases to trimming and J lost 4 bases, with 9 bases between them. This sequence originates from a human donor in good health (CMV status not recorded). Some clones in this sample may be carry-over from other donors' samples. Sample: cultured PBMCs, taken from culture after CMV antigen stimulation. The chain carries TRBV19 and TRBJ1-2, with D tentatively TRBD1 (6 bases). The chain's CDR3 is CASSIETGRYGYTF. DNA of the CDR3: TGTGCCAGTAGTATAGAGACAGGCCGCTATGGCTACACCTTC.